Sequencing of this T cell receptor beta chain was carried out in a study of CD8 T cells in Susac syndrome. The sample holds one count of this clonotype. The trim removed 1 base at V and 6 bases at J, leaving 10 bases unmatched. CDR1 is SGHVS, CDR2 FQNEAQ, per germline. The CDR3 covers 16 residues. cDNA came from around 0.5 to 1 ug RNA primed by random hexamers. Using its own MiXCR run on the immunoSEQ multiplex PCR reads, TCRdb lists one record per CDR3 protein. Of about 290,000 distinct CDR3 sequences in the sample, 85% were seen once. Sequencing was performed on CD8+ T cells from PBMCs. The origin of this receptor is a human donor with multiple sclerosis. The V call is TRBV7-8, the J call TRBJ2-7; 9 nucleotides agree with TRBD2. The CDR3 coding sequence is TGTGCCAGCAGCTTAGTGTTACCAGCGGGAGGCCCCGAGCAGTACTTC. It is translated as CASSLVLPAGGPEQYF.